This T cell receptor (beta chain) was recorded in a study of early T cells in non-severe SARS-CoV-2 infection (dated by TCRdb to 2020 to 2023). Context from the whole study: Because TCR sequencing was done on bulk RNA from unsorted whole blood, the alpha and beta chains could not be paired.

Overall study results and their limits: VDJdb matching was skewed toward anti-spike CD8 responses and likely underestimated virus-specific expansions by missing private and CD4 specificities.

This was a case-control study nested in a cohort of healthcare workers in London, UK, who had nasopharyngeal swab PCR tests and blood samples taken every week. Between 23 and 31 March 2020, the week of the UK lockdown, healthcare workers were enrolled and then followed up weekly for as long as 16 weeks. This clonotype was picked up a small number of times. Its antigen has not been determined. Per-nucleotide qualities are absent, and no much larger clonotype sits a single base away. From V the trimming removes 4 bases and from J it removes 0 bases, while the gene matches leave 3 bases of the junction unaccounted for. CDR1 and CDR2 are read off the germline V gene as SGDLS and YYNGEE. The cysteine opens and the phenylalanine closes a CDR3 of 15 amino acids. Kept here is only the CDR3 DNA, which spans 45 bases and is read in frame from base 1. The library was obtained by 5' RACE. Data came from a NextSeq 500. The TCR library protocol attached unique molecular identifiers to individual cDNA molecules to correct for sequencing error and PCR bias. Both TCR alpha and beta chains were sequenced, and tight co-correlation was observed between alpha and beta sequence abundances in each sample. Per the source publication's procedure: Decombinator V4 was used to perform V gene, J gene and CDR3 annotation of TCR sequences. Expanded TCRs were defined as changing significantly between any two time points under a Poisson model with p below 0.0001. TCR abundances were normalised to the total number of TCRs sequenced per sample and expressed as counts per million. TRAV1-2 paired with TRAJ12, TRAJ20 or TRAJ33 defined MAIT TCRs, while TRAV10 paired with TRAJ18 defined iNKT TCRs. VDJdb, accessed on 1 November 2021, was searched for TCRs annotated for CMV, EBV and SARS-CoV-2, and TCRs annotated for more than one antigen were excluded. Through fastp at Q25 and MiXCR, TCRdb rebuilt clones from the public reads, retaining in-frame beta chains. CDR3 protein sequences are deduplicated, and each keeps its most common genes and DNA. TCRdb's processing, not the authors', yielded these V and J calls. This sample holds about 130,000 distinct CDR3 sequences; about 15% were observed only once. The ten largest clones take up less than 25% of the sample.

The sequenced sample was whole blood. The chain is assembled from TRBV9 and TRBJ2-1; 8 bases in between match TRBD1. The source is an adult who was a healthcare worker with PCR-confirmed SARS-CoV-2 infection or an uninfected control (not recorded which). The sequence in DNA is TGTGCCAGCAGCTTTACAGGGGGCTCCTACAATGAGCAGTTCTTC. Its translation is CASSFTGGSYNEQFF.